The next 27 T cell receptor beta chains were all read from a single sample in a study of spatial heterogeneity in lung cancer. The time point is: sample taken at primary tumor resection. Whole RNA, isolated from tumor, nontumor lung or frozen PBMC, was sequenced without prior sorting. Via MiXCR, TCRdb re-called the 5' RACE reads, giving one row per CDR3 protein. The sample records 13,000 to 15,000 distinct CDR3 sequences, 10% being singletons. The sample was PBMCs, taken at surgery. These TCRs come from a male donor with early-stage non-small cell lung cancer.

This clonotype came up many times. The chain combines TRBV9 with TRBJ2-7, with D maybe TRBD1 (7 bases). V was cut by 4 bases and J by 4 bases, with 12 bases left in between. Germline lookup yields CDR1 SGDLS and CDR2 YYNGEE. CDR3 length: 13 residues. CDR3 nucleotide sequence: TGTGCCAGCAGCCGGGACAGCGGGTACGAGCAGTACTTC. Its protein product is CASSRDSGYEQYF.

In its sample, this clonotype was seen many times. The chain links TRBV27 to TRBJ2-7; D is perhaps TRBD2 (5 bases). CDR1 MNHEY and CDR2 SMNVEV come from the germline V gene (reference sequence). CDR3 size: 13 residues. Deletions cut 3 bases from V and 2 bases from J, with 8 bases between. CDR3 in DNA: TGTGCCAGCAGTTTGAGGCGGGCCTACGAGCAGTACTTC. Translated: CASSLRRAYEQYF.

By share, this clonotype counts as medium-sized. The chain carries TRBV12-3 or TRBV12-4 and TRBJ2-1, with 10 bases that match TRBD2. V lost 5 bases and J lost 9; bases outside the gene matches: 13. This CDR3 contains 16 residues. Here the CDR3 DNA reads TGTGCCAGCAGTGCGCCCGGGCTAGCGGGAGCGGGTGAGCAGTTCTTC. Encoded protein: CASSAPGLAGAGEQFF.

This clonotype was seen repeatedly, ten times or more. This chain's CDR3 is CASSYGDGSTDTQYF. CDR3 sequence (DNA): TGTGCCAGCAGTTACGGGGACGGGAGCACAGATACGCAGTATTTT. This chain links TRBV6-6 with TRBJ2-3; D could derive from TRBD1 or TRBD2 (5 bases each). Trimming removed 2 bases from V and 0 bases from J, with 9 bases in between. Germline V CDR1 and CDR2: MNHNY, SVGAGI (reference sequence). The CDR3 is 15 residues long.

This clonotype has a count of ten or more. This rearrangement joins TRBV28 to TRBJ2-1; TRBD2 might be the D (5 bases). Deletions cut 8 bases from V and 3 bases from J, with 17 bases between. The CDR3 extends over 15 amino acids. Germline V lookup: CDR1 MDHEN, CDR2 SYDVKM. CDR3 coding DNA: TGTGCCAGCCTCGAGAGCGGACCCATCTACAATGAGCAGTTCTTC. Its protein product is CASLESGPIYNEQFF.

At least ten counts were recorded for this clonotype. V usage is TRBV5-1 and J usage is TRBJ2-1; 9 bases agree with TRBD2. V lost 0 bases to trimming and J lost 8 bases; unmatched junction nucleotides: 9. The germline V gene encodes CDR1 SGHRS and CDR2 YFSETQ. The CDR3 spans 16 residues. Here the CDR3 reads CASSLVVSGRLDEQFF. Here the CDR3 DNA reads TGCGCCAGCAGCTTGGTGGTTAGCGGGAGACTGGATGAGCAGTTCTTC.

This clonotype was counted at least ten times. This rearrangement joins TRBV24-1 to TRBJ2-5; D not certain. Between the trimmed V and J ends, which lost 7 bases and 0 bases, there was a span of 8 bases. CDR3 length equals 13 residues. The germline gives CDR1 KGHDR, CDR2 SFDVKD. CDR3 residues: CATSGKHQETQYF. The CDR3 DNA follows: TGTGCCACCAGCGGCAAACACCAAGAGACCCAGTACTTC.

This clonotype was seen at least ten times. The chain combines TRBV30 with TRBJ1-1, with D unresolved. This CDR3 has 13 amino acids. Between the trimmed V and J ends, which lost 1 base and 0 bases, there was a span of 6 bases. Germline V gene lookup returns CDR1 GTSNPN and CDR2 SVGIG (reference sequence). CDR3 bases: TGTGCCTGGAGTGGGCAGATGAACACTGAAGCTTTCTTT. As protein: CAWSGQMNTEAFF.

This chain joins TRBV3-1 and TRBJ2-3, with unresolved D. Germline CDR1 reads LGHDT; CDR2 reads YNNKEL (reference sequence). The CDR3 is made up of 11 amino acids. The germline V and J ends were trimmed by 4 bases and 6 bases, with 5 bases remaining between them. CDR3 region: CASSRADTQYF. DNA for the CDR3: TGTGCCAGCAGCCGGGCGGATACGCAGTATTTT.

This clonotype came up many times. Germline is not matched at one junction end, which may reflect a read error. This chain connects TRBV7-8 to TRBJ2-2; D is tentatively TRBD1 or TRBD2 (5 bases each). In germline, CDR1 is SGHVS, CDR2 FQNEAQ. This CDR3 contains 14 residues. CDR3: CASSLIRGTGELFF. The CDR3 bases are TGTGCCAGCAGCCTGATTCGGGGCACCGGGGAGCTTTTTTTT.

This clonotype ranks as medium-sized. V is TRBV18 and J is TRBJ2-7; the match to TRBD2 covers 11 bases. This CDR3 has 16 residues. V was clipped by 3 bases and J by 2 bases; unmatched bases: 6. The V gene's germline CDR1 is KGHSH and CDR2 LQKENI. In nucleotides, the CDR3 is TGTGCCAGCTCACCTACACTACTAGCGGGAGCCTACGAGCAGTACTTC. Translating gives CASSPTLLAGAYEQYF. Full variable domain (outside the CDR3, taken from reference TRBV18 and TRBJ2-7): NAGVMQNPRHLVRRRGQEARLRCSPMKGHSHVYWYRQLPEEGLKFMVYLQKENIIDESGMPKERFSAEFPKEGPSILRIQQVVRGDSAAYFCASSPTLLAGAYEQYFGPGTRLTVT.

This clonotype was observed a single time. The chain recombines TRBV20-1 with TRBJ1-2; D remains unclear. Germline CDR1 reads DFQATT; CDR2 reads SNEGSKA (reference sequence). The CDR3 has 16 amino acids. The V and J ends lost 0 bases and 3 bases respectively, with 17 bases between them. The CDR3 here is CSARDGLRAPDYGYTF. The CDR3 nucleotides are TGCAGTGCTAGAGATGGTCTGAGGGCCCCCGACTATGGCTACACCTTC.

The V and J genes are TRBV15 and TRBJ2-1; possibly TRBD1 or TRBD2 for D (5 bases each). V was shortened by 0 bases and J by 12 bases, with 12 bases between the two germline ends. The CDR3 contains 13 residues. Germline V gene data show CDR1 as LNHNV and CDR2 as YYDKDF (reference sequence). In DNA form, the CDR3 reads TGTGCCACCAGCAGAGATATGGGGGAACGGCAGTTCTTC. It translates to CATSRDMGERQFF.

This clonotype was counted a few times. This chain uses TRBV11-2 with TRBJ2-3; weak D call: TRBD2 (5 bases). The ends were cut back, 1 base at V and 5 bases at J, with 7 bases in the middle. Germline V gene sequence: CDR1 SGHAT, CDR2 FQNNGV. The CDR3 has 13 residues. CDR3 protein: CASSLARGDTQYF. The CDR3 DNA is TGTGCCAGCAGCTTAGCCCGGGGAGATACGCAGTATTTT.

This clonotype was counted ten times or more. This chain uses TRBV28 with TRBJ2-7; D unclear. Deletions cut 10 bases from V and 4 bases from J, with 11 bases between. This CDR3 region has 11 residues. Germline CDR1 and CDR2: MDHEN and SYDVKM. The chain's CDR3 is CATTGPYEQYF. The DNA for the CDR3 is TGTGCCACCACGGGCCCATACGAGCAGTACTTC.

This sequence joins TRBV7-3 and TRBJ2-4, with D perhaps TRBD2 (6 bases). Per germline, CDR1 SGHTA and CDR2 FQGTGA. The length of the CDR3 is 13 residues. The ends were cut back, 3 bases at V and 3 bases at J, with 6 bases in the middle. Here the CDR3 DNA reads TGTGCCAGCAGCTTGGAGGGCAAAAACATTCAGTACTTC. Its protein is CASSLEGKNIQYF.

This clonotype was seen many times. The chain joins TRBV9 to TRBJ2-7; 11 bases are a match to TRBD1. The length of the CDR3 is 15 residues. Trimming cost V 4 bases and J 2 bases; bases outside gene matches: 5. Looked up from germline, CDR1 is SGDLS and CDR2 is YYNGEE. The CDR3 sequence is CASSLGQGATYEQYF. DNA of the CDR3: TGTGCCAGCAGCCTAGGACAGGGGGCAACCTACGAGCAGTACTTC. Full variable domain (remainder filled in from reference TRBV9 and TRBJ2-7): DSGVTQTPKHLITATGQRVTLRCSPRSGDLSVYWYQQSLDQGLQFLIQYYNGEERAKGNILERFSAQQFPDLHSELNLSSLELGDSALYFCASSLGQGATYEQYFGPGTRLTVT.

The chain uses TRBV29-1 and TRBJ2-1; D is uncertain. Trimming removed 3 bases from V and 0 bases from J, with 6 bases in between. The CDR3 length is 13 residues. CDR1 SQVTM and CDR2 ANQGSEA come from the germline V gene. The CDR3 nucleotides are TGCAGCGTTGACAGTCGCTCCTACAATGAGCAGTTCTTC. The encoded protein is CSVDSRSYNEQFF.

About this clonotype itself: This clone may be a read error of a much larger clone one base away. V usage is TRBV5-1 and J usage is TRBJ2-3; D not certain. The CDR3 consists of 15 residues. Germline CDR1 reads SGHRS; CDR2 reads YFSETQ. In nucleotides, the CDR3 is TGCGTCAGCAGCCGTTTAGGATACATCACAGATACGCAGTATTTT. This translates into CVSSRLGYITDTQYF.

This clonotype has a handful of counts. This chain uses TRBV30 with TRBJ2-7; D gene ambiguous. This CDR3 spans 11 amino acids. Per the germline V gene, CDR1 is GTSNPN and CDR2 is SVGIG (reference sequence). The V gene lost 1 base and the J gene lost 2 bases, with 3 bases spanning the gap. CDR3 nucleotides: TGTGCCTGGAGTGCCACCTACGAGCAGTACTTC. Its protein product is CAWSATYEQYF.

This clonotype appeared many times. This chain connects TRBV10-3 to TRBJ2-7; D may correspond to TRBD1 or TRBD2 (5 bases each). This CDR3 has 15 amino acids. V was shortened by 6 bases and J by 4 bases, with 19 bases between the two germline ends. In germline, CDR1 is ENHRY, CDR2 SYGVKD. The CDR3 DNA reads as TGTGCCATCAGGGATCCGGGACGGGACCATTACGAGCAGTACTTC. Its translation is CAIRDPGRDHYEQYF.

This clonotype was counted ten times or more. The rearrangement links TRBV6-5 to TRBJ2-7, with D maybe TRBD2 (6 bases). The length of the CDR3 is 18 residues. The germline V and J ends were trimmed by 2 bases and 2 bases, with 22 bases remaining between them. The germline gives CDR1 MNHEY, CDR2 SVGAGI. The CDR3 sequence is CASSYRAGSLTRAYEQYF. In DNA form, the CDR3 reads TGTGCCAGCAGTTACCGGGCGGGGAGCCTCACCCGAGCCTACGAGCAGTACTTC.

This clonotype was observed a handful of times. The chain links TRBV20-1 to TRBJ2-7; 10 bases fit TRBD2. This CDR3 is built from 14 residues. Germline V gene data show CDR1 as DFQATT and CDR2 as SNEGSKA (reference sequence). Trimming took 0 bases from V and 3 from J; bases not matched to a gene: 2. The CDR3: CSARDGTSDYEQYF. Here the CDR3 DNA reads TGCAGTGCTAGAGATGGGACTAGCGACTACGAGCAGTACTTC.

Ten or more counts support this clonotype. The chain employs TRBV7-9 and TRBJ1-3; 9 bases are a match to TRBD1. V was pared by 4 bases and J by 0 bases, with 10 bases of the junction left unmatched. Germline V gene lookup returns CDR1 SEHNR and CDR2 FQNEAQ (reference sequence). The CDR3 is made up of 18 amino acids. The CDR3 here is CASSSDRRDRVSGNTIYF. The CDR3 nucleotides are TGTGCCAGCAGCTCAGATCGTCGGGACAGGGTCTCTGGAAACACCATATATTTT.

This clonotype ranks as medium-sized. The chain joins TRBV7-8 to TRBJ1-3; perhaps TRBD1 as D (5 bases). This CDR3 has 16 residues. Per germline, CDR1 SGHVS and CDR2 FQNEAQ. V lost 0 bases to trimming and J lost 0 bases, with 9 bases between them. Written as DNA, the CDR3 is TGTGCCAGCAGCTTAGCCCAGGGATCCTCTGGAAACACCATATATTTT. Translating gives CASSLAQGSSGNTIYF.

Many counts were recorded for this clonotype. DNA of the CDR3: TGTGCCAGCACTAGGGATCAAAATGAAAAACTGTTTTTT. This codes for CASTRDQNEKLFF. V is TRBV5-4 and J is TRBJ1-4; D gene unclear. Germline V CDR1 and CDR2: SGHNT, YYREEE (reference sequence). V was cut by 6 bases and J by 5 bases, with 11 bases left in between. The CDR3 extends over 13 amino acids.

This clonotype is medium-sized within its sample. V gene TRBV4-3 combines with J gene TRBJ2-7, with 7 bases fitting TRBD2. Germline trimming cut 8 bases from V and 2 bases from J; bases unmatched to any gene: 3. The CDR3 is 12 amino acids. From germline, CDR1 is LGHNA and CDR2 YSLEER. This chain's CDR3 is CASPREAYEQYF. CDR3 sequence (DNA): TGCGCCAGCCCTCGGGAGGCCTACGAGCAGTACTTC.